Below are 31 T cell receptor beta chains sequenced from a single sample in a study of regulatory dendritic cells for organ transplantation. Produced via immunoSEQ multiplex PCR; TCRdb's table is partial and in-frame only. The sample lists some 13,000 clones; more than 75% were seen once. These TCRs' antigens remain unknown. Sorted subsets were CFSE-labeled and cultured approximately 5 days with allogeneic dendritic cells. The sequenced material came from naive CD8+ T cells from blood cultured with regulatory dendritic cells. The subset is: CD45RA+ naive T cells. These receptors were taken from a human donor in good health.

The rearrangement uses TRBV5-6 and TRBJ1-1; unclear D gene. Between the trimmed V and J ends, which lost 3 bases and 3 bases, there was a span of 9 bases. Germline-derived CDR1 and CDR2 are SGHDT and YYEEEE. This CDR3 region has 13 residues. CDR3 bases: TGTGCCAGCAGCTCTTTTGGGCACACTGAAGCTTTCTTT. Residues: CASSSFGHTEAFF.

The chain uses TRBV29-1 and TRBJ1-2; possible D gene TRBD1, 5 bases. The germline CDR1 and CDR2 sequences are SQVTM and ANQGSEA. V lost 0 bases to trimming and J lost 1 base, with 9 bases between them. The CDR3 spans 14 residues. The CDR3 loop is CSVEDRVVNYGYTF. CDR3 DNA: TGCAGCGTTGAAGACAGGGTGGTTAACTATGGCTACACCTTC.

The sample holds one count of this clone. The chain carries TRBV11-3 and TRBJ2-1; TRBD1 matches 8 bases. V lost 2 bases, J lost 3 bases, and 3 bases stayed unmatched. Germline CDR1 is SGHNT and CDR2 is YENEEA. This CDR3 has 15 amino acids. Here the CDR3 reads CASSLRGQGYNEQFF. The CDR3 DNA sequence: TGTGCCAGCAGCTTAAGAGGACAGGGCTACAATGAGCAGTTCTTC. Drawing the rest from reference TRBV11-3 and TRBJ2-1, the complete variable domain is EAGVVQSPRYKIIEKKQPVAFWCNPISGHNTLYWYLQNLGQGPELLIRYENEEAVDDSQLPKDRFSAERLKGVDSTLKIQPAELGDSAVYLCASSLRGQGYNEQFFGPGTRLTVL.

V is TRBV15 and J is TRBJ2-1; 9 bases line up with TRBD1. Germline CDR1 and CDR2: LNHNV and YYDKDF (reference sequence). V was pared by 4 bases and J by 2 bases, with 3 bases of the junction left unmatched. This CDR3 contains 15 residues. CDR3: CATSNRDRAYNEQFF. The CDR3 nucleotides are TGTGCCACCAGCAACCGGGACAGGGCCTACAATGAGCAGTTCTTC.

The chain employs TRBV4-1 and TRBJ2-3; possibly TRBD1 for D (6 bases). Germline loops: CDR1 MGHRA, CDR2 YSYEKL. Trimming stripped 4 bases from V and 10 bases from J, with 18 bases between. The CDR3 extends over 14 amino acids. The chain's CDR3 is CASSPSRGRSPQYF. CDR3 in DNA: TGCGCCAGCAGCCCCAGCAGGGGACGCAGCCCGCAGTATTTT.

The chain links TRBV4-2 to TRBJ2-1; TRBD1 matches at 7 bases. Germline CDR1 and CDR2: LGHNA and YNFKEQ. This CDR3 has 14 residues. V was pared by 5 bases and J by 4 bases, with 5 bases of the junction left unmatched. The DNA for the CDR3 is TGTGCCAGCAGCTACAAGGGACAGTACAATGAGCAGTTCTTC. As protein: CASSYKGQYNEQFF.

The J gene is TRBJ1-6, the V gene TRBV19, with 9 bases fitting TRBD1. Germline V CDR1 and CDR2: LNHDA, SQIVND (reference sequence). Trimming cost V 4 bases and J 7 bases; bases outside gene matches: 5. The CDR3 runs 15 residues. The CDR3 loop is CASSTQGQGNSPLHF. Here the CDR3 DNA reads TGTGCCAGTAGTACCCAGGGACAGGGCAATTCACCCCTCCACTTT.

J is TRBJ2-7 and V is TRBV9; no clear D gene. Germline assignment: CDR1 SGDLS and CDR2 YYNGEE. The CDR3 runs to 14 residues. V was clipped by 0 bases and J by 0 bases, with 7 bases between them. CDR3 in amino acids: CASSVGTHSYEQYF. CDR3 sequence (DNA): TGTGCCAGCAGCGTAGGCACTCACTCCTACGAGCAGTACTTC.

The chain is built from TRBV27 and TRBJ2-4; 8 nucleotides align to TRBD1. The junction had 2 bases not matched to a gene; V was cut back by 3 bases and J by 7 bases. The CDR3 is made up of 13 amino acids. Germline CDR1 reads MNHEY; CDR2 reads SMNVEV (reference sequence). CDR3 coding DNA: TGTGCCAGCAGTTTTAACAGGGGGAACATTCAGTACTTC. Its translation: CASSFNRGNIQYF.

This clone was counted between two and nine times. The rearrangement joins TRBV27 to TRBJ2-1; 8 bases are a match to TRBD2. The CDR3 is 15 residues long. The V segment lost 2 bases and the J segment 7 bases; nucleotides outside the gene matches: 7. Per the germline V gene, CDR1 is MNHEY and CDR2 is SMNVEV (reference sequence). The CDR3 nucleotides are TGTGCCAGCAGTTTACAAACGGGGGGGTCGAATGAGCAGTTCTTC. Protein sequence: CASSLQTGGSNEQFF.

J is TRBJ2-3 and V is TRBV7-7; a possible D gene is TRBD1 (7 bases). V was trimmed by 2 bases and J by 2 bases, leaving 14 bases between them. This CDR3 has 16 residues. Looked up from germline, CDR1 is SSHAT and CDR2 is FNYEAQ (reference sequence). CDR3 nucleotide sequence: TGTGCCAGCAGCTTAAGGTCAGGGGGGCACACAGATACGCAGTATTTT. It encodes CASSLRSGGHTDTQYF.

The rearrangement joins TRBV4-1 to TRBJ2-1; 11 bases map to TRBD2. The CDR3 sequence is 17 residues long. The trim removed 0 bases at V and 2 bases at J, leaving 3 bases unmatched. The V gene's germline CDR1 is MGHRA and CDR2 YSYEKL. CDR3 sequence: CASSQEASGGPYNEQFF. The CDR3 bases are TGCGCCAGCAGCCAAGAAGCTAGCGGGGGGCCCTACAATGAGCAGTTCTTC.

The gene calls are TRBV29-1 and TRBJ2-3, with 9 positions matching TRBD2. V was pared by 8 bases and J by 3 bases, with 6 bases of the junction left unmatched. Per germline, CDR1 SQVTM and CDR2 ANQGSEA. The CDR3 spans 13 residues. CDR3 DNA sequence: TGCAGCCCCCGACTAGCGGATACAGATACGCAGTATTTT. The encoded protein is CSPRLADTDTQYF.

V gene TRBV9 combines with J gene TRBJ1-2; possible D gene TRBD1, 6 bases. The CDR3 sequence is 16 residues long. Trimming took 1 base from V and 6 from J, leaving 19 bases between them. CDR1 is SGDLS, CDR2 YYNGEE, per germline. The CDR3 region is CASSVYRDSDKDGYTF. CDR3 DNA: TGTGCCAGCAGCGTATACAGGGATTCAGATAAGGATGGCTACACCTTC.

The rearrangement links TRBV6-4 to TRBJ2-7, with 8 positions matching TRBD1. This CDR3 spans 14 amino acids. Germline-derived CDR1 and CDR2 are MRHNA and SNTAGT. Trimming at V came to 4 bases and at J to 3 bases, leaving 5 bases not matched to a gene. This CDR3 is CASSAQGQGYEQYF. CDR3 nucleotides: TGTGCCAGCAGTGCCCAAGGACAGGGCTACGAGCAGTACTTC.

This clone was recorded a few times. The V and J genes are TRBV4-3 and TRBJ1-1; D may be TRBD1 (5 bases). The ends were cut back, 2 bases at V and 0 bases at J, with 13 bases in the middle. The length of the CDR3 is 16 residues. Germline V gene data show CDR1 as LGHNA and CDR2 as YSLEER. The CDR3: CASSQNSQTVNTEAFF. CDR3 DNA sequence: TGCGCCAGCAGCCAAAATAGCCAGACAGTGAACACTGAAGCTTTCTTT.

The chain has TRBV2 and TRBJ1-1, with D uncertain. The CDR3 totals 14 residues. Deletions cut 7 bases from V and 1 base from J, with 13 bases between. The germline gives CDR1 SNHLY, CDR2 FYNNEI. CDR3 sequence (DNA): TGTGCCAGCACTCTCGGGATAACGAACACTGAAGCTTTCTTT. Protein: CASTLGITNTEAFF.

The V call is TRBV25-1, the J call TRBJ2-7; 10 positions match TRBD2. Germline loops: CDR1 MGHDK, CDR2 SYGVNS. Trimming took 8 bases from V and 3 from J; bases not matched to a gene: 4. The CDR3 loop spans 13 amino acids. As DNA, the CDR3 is TGTGCCAGCTCGCTAGCGGGGGACTACGAGCAGTACTTC. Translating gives CASSLAGDYEQYF.

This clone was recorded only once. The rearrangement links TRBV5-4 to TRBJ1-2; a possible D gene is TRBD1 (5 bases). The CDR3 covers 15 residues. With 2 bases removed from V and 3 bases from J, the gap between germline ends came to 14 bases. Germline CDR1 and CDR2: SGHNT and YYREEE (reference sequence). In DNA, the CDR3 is TGTGCCAGCAGCTTTGCGGACACCAGGGACTATGGCTACACCTTC. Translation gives CASSFADTRDYGYTF.

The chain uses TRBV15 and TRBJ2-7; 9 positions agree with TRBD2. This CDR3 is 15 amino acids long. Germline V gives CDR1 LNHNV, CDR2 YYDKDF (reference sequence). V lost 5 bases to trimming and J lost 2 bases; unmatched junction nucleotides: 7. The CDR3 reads CATSAGGGTTYEQYF. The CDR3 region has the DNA TGTGCCACCAGCGCGGGGGGGGGAACGACCTACGAGCAGTACTTC.

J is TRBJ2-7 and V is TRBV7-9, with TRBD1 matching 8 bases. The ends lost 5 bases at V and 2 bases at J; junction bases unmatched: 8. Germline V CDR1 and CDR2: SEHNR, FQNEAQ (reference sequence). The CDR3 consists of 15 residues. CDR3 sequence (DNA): TGTGCCAGCAGCCCTGGGACAGGCGCCCCCTACGAGCAGTACTTC. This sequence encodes CASSPGTGAPYEQYF. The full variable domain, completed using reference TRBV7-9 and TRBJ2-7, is DTGVSQNPRHKITKRGQNVTFRCDPISEHNRLYWYRQTLGQGPEFLTYFQNEAQLEKSRLLSDRFSAERPKGSFSTLEIQRTEQGDSAMYLCASSPGTGAPYEQYFGPGTRLTVT.

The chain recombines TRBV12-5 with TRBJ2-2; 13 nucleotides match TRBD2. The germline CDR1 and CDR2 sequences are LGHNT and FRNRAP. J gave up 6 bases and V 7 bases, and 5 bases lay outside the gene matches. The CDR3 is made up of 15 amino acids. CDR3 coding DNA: TGTGCTAGTGCCCCAACTAGCGGGGGGGCCGGGGAGCTGTTTTTT. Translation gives CASAPTSGGAGELFF.

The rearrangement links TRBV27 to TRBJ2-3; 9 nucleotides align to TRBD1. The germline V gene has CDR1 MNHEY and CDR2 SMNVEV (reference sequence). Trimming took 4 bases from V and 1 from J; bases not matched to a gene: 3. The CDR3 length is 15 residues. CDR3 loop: CASSSDRGGTDTQYF. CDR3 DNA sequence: TGTGCCAGCAGTTCGGACAGGGGAGGCACAGATACGCAGTATTTT.

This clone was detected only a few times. CDR3 region: CATSIRQGIGNTIYF. In nucleotides, the CDR3 is TGTGCCACCAGCATCCGACAGGGGATAGGAAACACCATATATTTT. This chain connects TRBV15 to TRBJ1-3; 8 bases are a match to TRBD1. The J segment lost 4 bases and the V segment lost 4 bases, leaving 6 bases of the junction unmatched. The CDR3 sequence is 15 residues long. The germline V gene encodes CDR1 LNHNV and CDR2 YYDKDF (reference sequence). Filled out from reference TRBV15 and TRBJ1-3, the complete variable domain reads DAMVIQNPRYQVTQFGKPVTLSCSQTLNHNVMYWYQQKSSQAPKLLFHYYDKDFNNEADTPDNFQSRRPNTSFCFLDIRSPGLGDTAMYLCATSIRQGIGNTIYFGEGSWLTVV.

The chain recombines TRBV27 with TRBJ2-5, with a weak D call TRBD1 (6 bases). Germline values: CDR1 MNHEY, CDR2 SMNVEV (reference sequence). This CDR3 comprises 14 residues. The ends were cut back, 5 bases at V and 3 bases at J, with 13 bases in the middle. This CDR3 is CASSPLAGEETQYF. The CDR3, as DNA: TGTGCCAGCAGTCCCTTGGCAGGGGAAGAGACCCAGTACTTC.

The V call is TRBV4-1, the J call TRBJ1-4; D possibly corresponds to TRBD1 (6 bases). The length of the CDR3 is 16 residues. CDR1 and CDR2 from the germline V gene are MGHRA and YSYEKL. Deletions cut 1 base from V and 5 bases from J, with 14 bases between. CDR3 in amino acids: CASSQGTVLQNEKLFF. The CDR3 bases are TGCGCCAGCAGCCAAGGGACAGTTCTTCAGAATGAAAAACTGTTTTTT.

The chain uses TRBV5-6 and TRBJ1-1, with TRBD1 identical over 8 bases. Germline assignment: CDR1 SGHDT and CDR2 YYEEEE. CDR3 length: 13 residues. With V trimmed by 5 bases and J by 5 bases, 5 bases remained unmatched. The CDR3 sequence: CASSLTGDTEAFF. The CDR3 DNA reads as TGTGCCAGCAGTCTGACAGGGGATACTGAAGCTTTCTTT.

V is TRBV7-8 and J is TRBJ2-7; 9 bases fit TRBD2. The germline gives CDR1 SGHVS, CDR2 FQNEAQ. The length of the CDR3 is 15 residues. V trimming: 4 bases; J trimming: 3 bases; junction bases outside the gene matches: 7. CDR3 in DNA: TGTGCCAGCAGCTCTTCGGCGGGGGGGCACTACGAGCAGTACTTC. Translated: CASSSSAGGHYEQYF.

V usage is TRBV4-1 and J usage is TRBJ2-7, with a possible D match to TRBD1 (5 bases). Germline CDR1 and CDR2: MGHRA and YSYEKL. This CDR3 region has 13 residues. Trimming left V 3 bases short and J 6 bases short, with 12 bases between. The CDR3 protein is CASSHGLGLEQYF. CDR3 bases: TGCGCCAGCAGCCATGGTTTGGGGCTCGAGCAGTACTTC.

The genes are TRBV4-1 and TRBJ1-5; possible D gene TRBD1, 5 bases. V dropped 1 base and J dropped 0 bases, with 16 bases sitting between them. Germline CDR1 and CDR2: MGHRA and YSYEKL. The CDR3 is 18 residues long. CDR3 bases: TGCGCCAGCAGCCAAGTAACTTTTCGACAGTATAGCAATCAGCCCCAGCATTTT. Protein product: CASSQVTFRQYSNQPQHF.

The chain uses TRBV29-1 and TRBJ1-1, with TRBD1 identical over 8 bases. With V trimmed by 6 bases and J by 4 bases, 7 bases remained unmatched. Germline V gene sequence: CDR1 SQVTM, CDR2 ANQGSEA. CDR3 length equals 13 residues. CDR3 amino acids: CSVGGQVLTEAFF. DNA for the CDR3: TGCAGCGTGGGGGGACAGGTACTCACTGAAGCTTTCTTT.